The rows below give T cell receptor beta chains drawn from one sample of a study of molecular identifiers for immune sequencing clone quantification. Each CDR3 protein is one row after TCRdb ran MiXCR on the PCR reads. The sample consists of approximately 320,000 distinct CDR3 sequences, about 23% of them appearing once. The specimen sequenced was naive CD8+ T cells from blood, with Jurkat cell RNA spiked in. The receptors shown here come from a human donor in good health. Some libraries in this study had Jurkat cell RNA spiked in. The CDR3 runs from the conserved cysteine through the conserved F or W.

V | CDR3
TRBV6-2/TRBV6-3 | CASRPRSYSLQQETQYF
TRBV20-1 | CSAREVLNIDGYTF
TRBV4-3 | CASSQENPVYRASSGANVLTF
TRBV6-1 | CASSEGTGSGANVLTF
TRBV30 | CAWSVRGQAGPYNEQFF
TRBV27 | CASSFSGAVAEQYF
TRBV30 | CAWGTETYEQYF
TRBV20-1 | CSASGYRGPAVGSDTQYF
TRBV6-5 | CAGSSRNEQYF
TRBV10-3 | CAISESQGAGDTQYF